This TCR beta chain was sequenced during a study of cytomegalovirus exposure and HLA in healthy donors. The PCR employed 60 Vbeta primers together with 13 Jbeta primers. The data were produced by immunoSEQ multiplex PCR, yet TCRdb's version contains in-frame clones alone and is incomplete. In the table there are 250,000 to 350,000 clones, roughly 90% of which are singletons. This CDR3 spans 14 amino acids. The V gene end was trimmed by 0 bases and the J gene end by 4 bases; junction bases not matched to a gene: 3. Per germline, CDR1 SGHRS and CDR2 YFSETQ. This clone was seen more than once but under ten times. Its antigen remains unknown. Study-wide points: A later analysis associated 15,000 to 20,000 TCR beta sequences with HLA alleles at a 0.05 false discovery rate. Several of the most significant clusters appeared linked to common viral pathogens, based on a later analysis. Highly shared sequence variants in one cluster were likely a sequencing artifact. A later analysis linked a missense variant in DCLRE1C to the trimming of TCR beta V and J genes.

The sequenced sample consisted of PBMCs. The sequence was obtained from a man in his forties in good health and CMV-seropositive. V and J are TRBV5-1 and TRBJ1-1; 7 positions match TRBD1. The CDR3 DNA follows: TGCGCCAGCAGCTTGGAACAGGGGACCACTGAAGCTTTCTTT. This gives the protein CASSLEQGTTEAFF.